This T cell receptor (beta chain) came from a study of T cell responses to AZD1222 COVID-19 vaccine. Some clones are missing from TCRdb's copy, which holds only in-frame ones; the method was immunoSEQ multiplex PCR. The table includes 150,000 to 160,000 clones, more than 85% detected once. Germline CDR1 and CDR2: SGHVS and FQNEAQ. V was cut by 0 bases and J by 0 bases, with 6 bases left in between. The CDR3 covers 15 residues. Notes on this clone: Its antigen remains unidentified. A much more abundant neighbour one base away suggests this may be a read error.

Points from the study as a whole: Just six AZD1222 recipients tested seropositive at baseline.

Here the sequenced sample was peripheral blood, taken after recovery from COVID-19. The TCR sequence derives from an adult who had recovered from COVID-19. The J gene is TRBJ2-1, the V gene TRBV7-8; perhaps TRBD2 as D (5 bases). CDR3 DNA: TGTGCCAGCAGCTTAGCGGGAGACTCCTACAATGAGCAGTTCTTC. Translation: CASSLAGDSYNEQFF.